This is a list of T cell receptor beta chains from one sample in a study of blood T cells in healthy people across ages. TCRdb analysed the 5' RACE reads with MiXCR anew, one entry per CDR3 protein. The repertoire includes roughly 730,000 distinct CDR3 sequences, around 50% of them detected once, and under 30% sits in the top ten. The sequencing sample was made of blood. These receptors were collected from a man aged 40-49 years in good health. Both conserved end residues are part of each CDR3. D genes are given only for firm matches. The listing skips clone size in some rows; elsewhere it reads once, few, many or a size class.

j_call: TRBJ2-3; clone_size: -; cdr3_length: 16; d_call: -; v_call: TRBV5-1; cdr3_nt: TGCGCCAGCAGCGCCGGGACTCGGTCTAGCACAGATACGCAGTATTTT; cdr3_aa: CASSAGTRSSTDTQYF
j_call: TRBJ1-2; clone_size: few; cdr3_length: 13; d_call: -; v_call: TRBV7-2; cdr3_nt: TGTGCCAGCAGCCCGGGGCCTTCCCTTGGCTACACCTTC; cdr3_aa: CASSPGPSLGYTF
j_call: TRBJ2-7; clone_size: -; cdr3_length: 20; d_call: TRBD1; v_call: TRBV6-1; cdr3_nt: TGTGCCAGCAGTGTACCGTTCAACCGACTACAGGGGGGAAGCTCCTACGAGCAGTACTTC; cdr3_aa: CASSVPFNRLQGGSSYEQYF
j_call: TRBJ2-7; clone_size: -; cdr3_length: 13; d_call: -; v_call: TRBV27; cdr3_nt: TGTGCCAGCAGTTTATCGATGGACTACGAGCAGTACTTC; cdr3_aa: CASSLSMDYEQYF
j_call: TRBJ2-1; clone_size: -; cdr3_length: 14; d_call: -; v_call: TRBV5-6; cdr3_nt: TGTGCCAGCAGCTTGTATGGTGGGGGCGGTGAGCAGTTCTTC; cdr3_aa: CASSLYGGGGEQFF
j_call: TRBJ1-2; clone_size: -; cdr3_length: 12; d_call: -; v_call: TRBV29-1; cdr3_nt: TGCAGCGGACAGAGCTCTAACTATGGCTACACCTTC; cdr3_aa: CSGQSSNYGYTF
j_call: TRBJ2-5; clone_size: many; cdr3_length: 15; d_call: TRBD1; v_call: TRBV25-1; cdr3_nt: TGTGCCAGCAGTGAAGGACAGGGCCGGGGACAGACCCAGTACTTC; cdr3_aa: CASSEGQGRGQTQYF
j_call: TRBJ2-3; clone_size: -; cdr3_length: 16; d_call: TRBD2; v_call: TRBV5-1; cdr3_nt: TGCGCCACCCAGGAAGGACTAGCGGGAGGATCAGATACGCAGTATTTT; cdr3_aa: CATQEGLAGGSDTQYF
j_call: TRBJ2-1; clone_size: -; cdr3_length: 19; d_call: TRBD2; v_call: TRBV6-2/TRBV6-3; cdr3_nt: TGTGCCAGCAGCCGGACTAGCGGGAGGGCCGACCCAAGGTACAATGAGCAGTTCTTC; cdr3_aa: CASSRTSGRADPRYNEQFF
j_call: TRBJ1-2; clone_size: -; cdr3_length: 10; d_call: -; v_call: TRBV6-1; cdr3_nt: TGTGCCAGTGCCGAGTATGGCTACACCTTC; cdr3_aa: CASAEYGYTF
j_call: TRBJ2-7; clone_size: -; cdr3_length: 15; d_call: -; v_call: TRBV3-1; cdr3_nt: TGTGCCAGCAGCTCCCTGCGGGACGGTCCCTACGAGCAGTACTTC; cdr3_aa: CASSSLRDGPYEQYF
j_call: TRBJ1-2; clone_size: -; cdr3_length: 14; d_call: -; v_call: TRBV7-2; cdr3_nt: TGTGCCAGCAGCCCCCGCGGGGGGCAGGGTGGCTACACCTTC; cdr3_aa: CASSPRGGQGGYTF
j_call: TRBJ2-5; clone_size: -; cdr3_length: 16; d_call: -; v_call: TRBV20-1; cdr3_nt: TGCAGTGCTAGAGAAAGGGGGAGGAGCGCCTACAATGAGCAGTACTTC; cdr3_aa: CSARERGRSAYNEQYF
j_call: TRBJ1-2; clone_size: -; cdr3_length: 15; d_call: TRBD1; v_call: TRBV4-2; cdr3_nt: TGTGCCAGCAGCCAGGGGACAGGGACAGACTATGGCTACACCTTC; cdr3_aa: CASSQGTGTDYGYTF
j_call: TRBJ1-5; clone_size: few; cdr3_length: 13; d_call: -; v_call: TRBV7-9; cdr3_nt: TGTGCCAGCAGCTTAGGTGTGAGTCAGCCCCAGCATTTT; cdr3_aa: CASSLGVSQPQHF
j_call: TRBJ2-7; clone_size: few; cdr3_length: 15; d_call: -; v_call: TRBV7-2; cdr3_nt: TGTGCCAGCAGGACTCGGGACTCCCTGTCCTACGAGCAGTACTTC; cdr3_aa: CASRTRDSLSYEQYF
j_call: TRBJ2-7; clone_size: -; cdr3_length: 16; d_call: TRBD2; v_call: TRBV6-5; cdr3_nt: TGTGCCAGCAGTTCCTTCGTTAGCGGGAGGGCCGGCGAGCAGTACTTC; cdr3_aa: CASSSFVSGRAGEQYF
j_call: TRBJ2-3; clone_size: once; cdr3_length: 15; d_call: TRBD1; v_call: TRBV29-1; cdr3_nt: TGCAGCGCCGAATGGACAGGGACCCGCACAGATACGCAGTATTTT; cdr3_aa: CSAEWTGTRTDTQYF
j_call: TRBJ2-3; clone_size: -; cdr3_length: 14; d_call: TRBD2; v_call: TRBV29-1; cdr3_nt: TGCAGCGTCGAAACTAGCGGGAGTCCAGATACGCAGTATTTT; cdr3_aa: CSVETSGSPDTQYF
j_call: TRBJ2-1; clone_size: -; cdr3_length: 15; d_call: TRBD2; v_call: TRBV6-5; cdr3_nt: TGTGCCAGCAGCGAGACTAGCGGGAGAGTCCATGAGCAGTTCTTC; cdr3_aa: CASSETSGRVHEQFF
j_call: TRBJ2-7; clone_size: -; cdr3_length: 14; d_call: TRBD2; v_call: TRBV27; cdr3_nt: TGTGCCAGCAGTTGGGGGACTAGCGGGTACGAGCAGTACTTC; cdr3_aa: CASSWGTSGYEQYF
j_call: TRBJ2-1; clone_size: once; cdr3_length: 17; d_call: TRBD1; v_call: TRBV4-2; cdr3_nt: TGTGCCAGCAGCCAGTTCACAGGGGGGAGGCGGTACAATGAGCAGTTCTTC; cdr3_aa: CASSQFTGGRRYNEQFF
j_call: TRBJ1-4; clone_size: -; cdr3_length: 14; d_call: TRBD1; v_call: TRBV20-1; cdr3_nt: TGCAGTGCCCCCAGACAGGGACGCGGTGAAAAACTGTTTTTT; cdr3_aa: CSAPRQGRGEKLFF
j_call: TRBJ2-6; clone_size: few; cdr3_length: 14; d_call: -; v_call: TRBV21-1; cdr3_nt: TGTGCCAGACACGACAGGGCTGGGGCCAACGTCCTGACTTTC; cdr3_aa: CARHDRAGANVLTF
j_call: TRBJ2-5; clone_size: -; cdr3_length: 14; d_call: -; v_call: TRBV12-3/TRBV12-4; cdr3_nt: TGTGCCAGCAGAGAGACTGGCGCGGTGAAGACCCAGTACTTC; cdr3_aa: CASRETGAVKTQYF
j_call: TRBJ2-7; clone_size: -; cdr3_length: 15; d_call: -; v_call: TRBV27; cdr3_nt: TGTGCCAGCAGGCCCCAAACCGGGACAATTTACGAGCAGTACTTC; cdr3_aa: CASRPQTGTIYEQYF
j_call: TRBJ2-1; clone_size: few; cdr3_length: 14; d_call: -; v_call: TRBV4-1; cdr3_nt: TGCGCCAGCAGCCAAGTGACAGGGAGGAATGAGCAGTTCTTC; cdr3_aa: CASSQVTGRNEQFF
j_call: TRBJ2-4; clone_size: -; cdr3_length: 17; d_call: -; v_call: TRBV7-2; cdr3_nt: TGTGCCAGCAGCTTAGAGGGGTCCAGATTGGCCAAAAACATTCAGTACTTC; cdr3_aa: CASSLEGSRLAKNIQYF
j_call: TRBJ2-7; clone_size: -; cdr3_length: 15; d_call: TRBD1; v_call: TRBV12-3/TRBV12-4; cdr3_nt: TGTGCCAGCAGGCCAGGGACAGGATTCCGGTACGAGCAGTACTTC; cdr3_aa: CASRPGTGFRYEQYF
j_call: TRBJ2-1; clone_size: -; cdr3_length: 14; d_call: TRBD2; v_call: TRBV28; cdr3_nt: TGTGCCAGCGGGGGGACTAGCCCTGTCAATGAGCAGTTCTTC; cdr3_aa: CASGGTSPVNEQFF
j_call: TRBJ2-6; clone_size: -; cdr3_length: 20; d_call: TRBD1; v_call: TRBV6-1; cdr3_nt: TGTGCCAGCAGCCTTCGGACAGGGCCCCCTTCAGCTACTGGGGCCAACGTCCTGACTTTC; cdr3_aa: CASSLRTGPPSATGANVLTF
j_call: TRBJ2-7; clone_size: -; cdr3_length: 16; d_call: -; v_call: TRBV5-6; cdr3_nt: TGTGCCAGCAGCTTGGAAACAGGGAAGAGCAACTACGAGCAGTACTTC; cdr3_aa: CASSLETGKSNYEQYF